These 3 T cell receptor beta chains came from one sample sequenced in a study of blood T cells in healthy people across ages. A second PCR of about 7 to 11 cycles used a sample-barcoded 5' primer and a J-beta primer mix. MiXCR, run by TCRdb on the 5' RACE reads, gives a single entry per CDR3 protein. The table records hundreds of thousands of distinct CDR3 sequences, under 30% of them present only once. Sequenced input: blood. Source of these receptors: a woman older than 75 in good health.

This clonotype was seen at least ten times. This chain links TRBV6-2 or TRBV6-3 with TRBJ2-5, with 8 bases matching TRBD2. The CDR3 spans 14 residues. V gave up 8 bases and J gave up 7 bases; unmatched junction bases: 12. From germline, CDR1 is MNHEY and CDR2 SVGEGT. The CDR3 sequence: CASGQSGGVGTQYF. The CDR3 nucleotides read TGTGCCAGCGGTCAGAGCGGGGGAGTAGGGACCCAGTACTTC.

This clonotype came up many times. This chain connects TRBV5-1 to TRBJ2-6; no definite D call. Germline CDR1 reads SGHRS; CDR2 reads YFSETQ. V was clipped by 7 bases and J by 1 base, with 21 bases between them. The CDR3 has 18 residues. Here the CDR3 reads CASSFRSQAGSGANVLTF. The CDR3 nucleotides are TGCGCCAGCTCATTCAGGTCGCAGGCCGGATCTGGGGCCAACGTCCTGACTTTC. Full variable domain (missing parts from reference TRBV5-1 and TRBJ2-6): KAGVTQTPRYLIKTRGQQVTLSCSPISGHRSVSWYQQTPGQGLQFLFEYFSETQRNKGNFPGRFSGRQFSNSRSEMNVSTLELGDSALYLCASSFRSQAGSGANVLTFGAGSRLTVL.

About this clonotype: One junction end does not reproduce the germline sequence, and a read error may be involved. V is TRBV27 and J is TRBJ1-6; D is undetermined. Germline values: CDR1 MNHEY, CDR2 SMNVEV (reference sequence). This CDR3 is 17 amino acids long. This chain's CDR3 is CAGSFWLLSGGNSPLHF. The CDR3 DNA is TGTGCCGGCAGTTTCTGGCTTTTATCAGGAGGTAATTCACCCCTCCACTTT.